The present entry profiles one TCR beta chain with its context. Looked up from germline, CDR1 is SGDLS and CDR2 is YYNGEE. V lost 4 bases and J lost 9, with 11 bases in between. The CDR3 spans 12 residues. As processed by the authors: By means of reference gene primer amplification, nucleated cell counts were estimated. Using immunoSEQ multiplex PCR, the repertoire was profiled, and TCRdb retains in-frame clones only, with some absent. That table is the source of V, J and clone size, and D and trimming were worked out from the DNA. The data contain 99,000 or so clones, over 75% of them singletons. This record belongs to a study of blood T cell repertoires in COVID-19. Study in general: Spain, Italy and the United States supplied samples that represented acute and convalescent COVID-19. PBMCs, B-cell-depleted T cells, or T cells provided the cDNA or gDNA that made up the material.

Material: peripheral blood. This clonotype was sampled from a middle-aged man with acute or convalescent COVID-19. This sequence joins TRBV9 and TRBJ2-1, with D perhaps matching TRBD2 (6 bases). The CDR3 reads CASSFRETEQFF. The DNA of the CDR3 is TGTGCCAGCAGCTTCCGGGAGACTGAGCAGTTCTTC.